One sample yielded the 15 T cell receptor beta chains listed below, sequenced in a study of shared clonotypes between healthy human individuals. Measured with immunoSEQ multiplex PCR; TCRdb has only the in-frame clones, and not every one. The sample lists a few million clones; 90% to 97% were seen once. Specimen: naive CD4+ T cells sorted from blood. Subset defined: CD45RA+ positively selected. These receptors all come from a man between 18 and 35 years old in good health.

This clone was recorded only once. CDR3 amino acids: CASSIDPGSNQPQHF. CDR3 bases: TGTGCCAGTAGTATAGACCCGGGTAGCAATCAGCCCCAGCATTTT. This chain joins TRBV19 and TRBJ1-5, with D uncertain. CDR1 is LNHDA, CDR2 SQIVND, per germline (reference sequence). The V end was cut by 0 bases, the J end by 0 bases, with 6 bases between. CDR3 size: 15 residues.

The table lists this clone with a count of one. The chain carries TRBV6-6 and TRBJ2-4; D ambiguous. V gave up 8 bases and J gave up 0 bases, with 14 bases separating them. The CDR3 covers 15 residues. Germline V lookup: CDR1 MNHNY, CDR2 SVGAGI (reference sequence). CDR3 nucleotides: TGTGCCAGCGTCGGCAGCGCGATAGCCAAAAACATTCAGTACTTC. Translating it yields CASVGSAIAKNIQYF.

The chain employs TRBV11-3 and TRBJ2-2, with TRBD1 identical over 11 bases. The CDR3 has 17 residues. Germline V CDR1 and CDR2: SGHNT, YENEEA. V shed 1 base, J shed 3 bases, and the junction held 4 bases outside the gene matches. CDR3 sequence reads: CASSLVDRGQDTGELFF. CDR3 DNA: TGTGCCAGCAGCTTAGTGGACAGGGGGCAGGACACCGGGGAGCTGTTTTTT.

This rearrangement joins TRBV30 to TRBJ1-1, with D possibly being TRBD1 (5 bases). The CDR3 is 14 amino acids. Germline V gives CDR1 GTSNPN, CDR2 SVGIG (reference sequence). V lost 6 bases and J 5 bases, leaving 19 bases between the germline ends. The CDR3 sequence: CACTPSGGGTEAFF. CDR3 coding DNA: TGTGCCTGCACCCCTTCGGGGGGGGGAACTGAAGCTTTCTTT.

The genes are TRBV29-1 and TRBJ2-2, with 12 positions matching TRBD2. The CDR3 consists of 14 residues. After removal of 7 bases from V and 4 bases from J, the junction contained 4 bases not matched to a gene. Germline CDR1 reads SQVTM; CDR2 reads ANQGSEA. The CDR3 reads CSGALAGGTGELFF. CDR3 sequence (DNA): TGCAGCGGGGCACTAGCGGGAGGCACCGGGGAGCTGTTTTTT.

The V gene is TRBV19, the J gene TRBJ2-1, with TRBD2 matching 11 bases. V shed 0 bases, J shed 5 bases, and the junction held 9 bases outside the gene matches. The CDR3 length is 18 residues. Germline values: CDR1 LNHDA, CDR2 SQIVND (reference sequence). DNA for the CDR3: TGTGCCAGTAGTATAGATGGTAGCGGGAGGGAGGGAAACAATGAGCAGTTCTTC. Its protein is CASSIDGSGREGNNEQFF.

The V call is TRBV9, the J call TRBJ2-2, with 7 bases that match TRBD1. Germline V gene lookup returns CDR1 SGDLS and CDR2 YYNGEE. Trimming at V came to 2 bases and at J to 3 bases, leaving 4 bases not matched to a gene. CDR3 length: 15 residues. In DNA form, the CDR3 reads TGTGCCAGCAGCGTGGGGGACAGAGACACCGGGGAGCTGTTTTTT. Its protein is CASSVGDRDTGELFF.

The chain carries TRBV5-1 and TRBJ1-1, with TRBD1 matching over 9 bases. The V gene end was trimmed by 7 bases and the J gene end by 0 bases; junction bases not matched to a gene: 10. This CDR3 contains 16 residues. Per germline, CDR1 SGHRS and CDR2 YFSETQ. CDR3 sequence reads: CASGQGLSSMNTEAFF. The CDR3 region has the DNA TGCGCCAGCGGACAGGGGCTATCCAGTATGAACACTGAAGCTTTCTTT.

CDR3 coding DNA: TGCGCCAGCAGCATAGGACACCGGGACAGTTACGAGCAGTACTTC. The encoded protein is CASSIGHRDSYEQYF. The chain joins TRBV5-1 to TRBJ2-7; TRBD1 aligns across 7 bases. Germline CDR1 reads SGHRS; CDR2 reads YFSETQ. This CDR3 has 15 amino acids. V trimming: 4 bases; J trimming: 4 bases; junction bases outside the gene matches: 11.

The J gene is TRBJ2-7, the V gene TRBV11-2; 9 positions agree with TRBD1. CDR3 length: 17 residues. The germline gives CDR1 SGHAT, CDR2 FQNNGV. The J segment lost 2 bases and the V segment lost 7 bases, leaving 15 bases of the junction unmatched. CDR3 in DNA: TGTGCCAGCACCCTTACCACCTGGGACAGGGTCACCTACGAGCAGTACTTC. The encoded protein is CASTLTTWDRVTYEQYF.

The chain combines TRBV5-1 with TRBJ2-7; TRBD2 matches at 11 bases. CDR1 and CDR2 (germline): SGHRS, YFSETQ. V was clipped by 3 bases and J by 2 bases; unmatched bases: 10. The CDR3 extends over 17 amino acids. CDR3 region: CASSSSSGTSGAYEQYF. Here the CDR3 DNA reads TGCGCCAGCAGCTCATCCTCCGGGACTAGCGGTGCCTACGAGCAGTACTTC.

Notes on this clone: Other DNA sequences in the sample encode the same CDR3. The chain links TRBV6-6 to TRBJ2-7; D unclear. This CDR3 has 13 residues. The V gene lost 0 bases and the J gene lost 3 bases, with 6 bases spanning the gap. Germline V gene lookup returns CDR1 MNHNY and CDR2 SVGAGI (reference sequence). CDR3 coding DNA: TGTGCCAGCAGTTACTCGAGCAGCTACGAGCAGTACTTC. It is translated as CASSYSSSYEQYF.

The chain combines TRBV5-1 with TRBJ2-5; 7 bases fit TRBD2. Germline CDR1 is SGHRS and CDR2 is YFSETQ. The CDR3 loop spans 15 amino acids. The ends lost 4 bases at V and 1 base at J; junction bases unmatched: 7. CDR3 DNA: TGCGCCAGCAGCCCCTCCCCGGGGGGCCAAGAGACCCAGTACTTC. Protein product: CASSPSPGGQETQYF.

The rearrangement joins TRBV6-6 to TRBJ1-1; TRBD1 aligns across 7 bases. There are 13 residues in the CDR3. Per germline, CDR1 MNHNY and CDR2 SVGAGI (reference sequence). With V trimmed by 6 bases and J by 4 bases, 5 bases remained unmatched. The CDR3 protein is CASSAAGGTEAFF. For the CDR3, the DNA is TGTGCCAGCAGCGCTGCAGGGGGCACTGAAGCTTTCTTT.

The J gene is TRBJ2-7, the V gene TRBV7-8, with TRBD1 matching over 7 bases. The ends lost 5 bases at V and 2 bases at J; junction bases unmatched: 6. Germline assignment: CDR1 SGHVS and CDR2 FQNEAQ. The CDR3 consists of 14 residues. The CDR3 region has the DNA TGTGCCAGCAGCAGTGACAGGGTGACCTACGAGCAGTACTTC. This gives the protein CASSSDRVTYEQYF. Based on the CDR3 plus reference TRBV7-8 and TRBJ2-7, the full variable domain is GAGVSQSPRYKVAKRGQDVALRCDPISGHVSLFWYQQALGQGPEFLTYFQNEAQLDKSGLPSDRFFAERPEGSVSTLKIQRTQQEDSAVYLCASSSDRVTYEQYFGPGTRLTVT.